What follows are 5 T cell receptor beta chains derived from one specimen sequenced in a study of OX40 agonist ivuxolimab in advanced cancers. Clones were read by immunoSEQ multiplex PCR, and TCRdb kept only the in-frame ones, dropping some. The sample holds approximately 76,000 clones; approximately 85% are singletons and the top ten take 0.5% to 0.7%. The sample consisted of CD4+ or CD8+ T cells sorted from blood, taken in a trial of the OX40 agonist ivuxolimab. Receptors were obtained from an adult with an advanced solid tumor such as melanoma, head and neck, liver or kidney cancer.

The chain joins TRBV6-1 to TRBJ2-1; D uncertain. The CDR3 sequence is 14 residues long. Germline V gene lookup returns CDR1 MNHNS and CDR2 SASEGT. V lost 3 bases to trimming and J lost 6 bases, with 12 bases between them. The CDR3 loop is CASSEGSVLNEQFF. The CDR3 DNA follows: TGTGCCAGCAGTGAGGGGTCGGTTCTCAATGAGCAGTTCTTC.

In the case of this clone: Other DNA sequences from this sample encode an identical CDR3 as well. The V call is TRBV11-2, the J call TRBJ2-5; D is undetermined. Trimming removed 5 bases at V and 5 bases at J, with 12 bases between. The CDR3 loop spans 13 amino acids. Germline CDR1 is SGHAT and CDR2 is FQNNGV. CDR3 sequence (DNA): TGTGCCAGCAGCCCTGCGCTACGGGAGACCCAGTACTTC. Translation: CASSPALRETQYF. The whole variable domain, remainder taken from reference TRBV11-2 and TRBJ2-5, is EAGVAQSPRYKIIEKRQSVAFWCNPISGHATLYWYQQILGQGPKLLIQFQNNGVVDDSQLPKDRFSAERLKGVDSTLKIQPAKLEDSAVYLCASSPALRETQYFGPGTRLLVL.

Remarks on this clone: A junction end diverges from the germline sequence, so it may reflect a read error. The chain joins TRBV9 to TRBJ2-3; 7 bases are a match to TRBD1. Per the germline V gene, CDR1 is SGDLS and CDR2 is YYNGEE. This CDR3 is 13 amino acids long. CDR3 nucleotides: TGTGCCACCAGCCAGGGGGGCACAGATACGCAGTATTTT. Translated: CATSQGGTDTQYF.

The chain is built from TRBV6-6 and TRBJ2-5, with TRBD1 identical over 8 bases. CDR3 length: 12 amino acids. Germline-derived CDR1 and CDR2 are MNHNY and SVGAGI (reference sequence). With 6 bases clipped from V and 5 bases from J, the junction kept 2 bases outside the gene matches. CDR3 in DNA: TGTGCCAGCAGGCGGACAGGGGAGACCCAGTACTTC. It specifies CASRRTGETQYF.

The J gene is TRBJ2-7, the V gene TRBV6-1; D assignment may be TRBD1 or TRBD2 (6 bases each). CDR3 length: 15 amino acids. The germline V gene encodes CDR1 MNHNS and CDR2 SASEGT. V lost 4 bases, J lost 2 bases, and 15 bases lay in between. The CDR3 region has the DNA TGTGCCAGCAGTGCCTCCCCTCGGGGGCCCTACGAGCAGTACTTC. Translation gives CASSASPRGPYEQYF.